This T cell receptor beta chain appears in the sequencing data of a study of blood T cell repertoires in COVID-19. Turning to the study itself: Sites in the United States, Italy and Spain provided acute and convalescent COVID-19 samples.

With 1 base removed from V and 2 bases from J, the gap between germline ends came to 11 bases. CDR1 and CDR2 (germline): SGHAT, FQNNGV. The CDR3 loop spans 15 amino acids. The data were produced by immunoSEQ multiplex PCR, yet TCRdb's version contains in-frame clones alone and is incomplete. The table has a few hundred thousand clones, more than 85% seen once. Input material: PBMCs or T cells enriched from blood (not recorded which). V gene TRBV11-2 combines with J gene TRBJ1-2, with D hard to call. The clonotype originates from a woman aged 25-40 years who had recovered from COVID-19. DNA of the CDR3: TGTGCCAGCAGCTTAGTACTGACGGGGAACTATGGCTACACCTTC. It is translated as CASSLVLTGNYGYTF. Supplemented by reference TRBV11-2 and TRBJ1-2, the full variable domain reads EAGVAQSPRYKIIEKRQSVAFWCNPISGHATLYWYQQILGQGPKLLIQFQNNGVVDDSQLPKDRFSAERLKGVDSTLKIQPAKLEDSAVYLCASSLVLTGNYGYTFGSGTRLTVV.